The 15 T cell receptor beta chains below come from one sample, sequenced in a study of blood T cell repertoires in COVID-19. The protocol was immunoSEQ multiplex PCR, while the TCRdb copy is restricted to in-frame clones and leaves out a portion. In the table there are more than 95,000 clones, 90% of which are singletons. The sample taken for sequencing was peripheral blood. Every receptor here comes from a man between 60 and 75 years old with acute or convalescent COVID-19.

The chain uses TRBV24-1 and TRBJ2-1, with 9 nucleotides matching TRBD1. The CDR3 is 14 amino acids. V dropped 5 bases and J dropped 3; count of bases not matched to a gene: 1. Looked up from germline, CDR1 is KGHDR and CDR2 is SFDVKD. CDR3 loop: CATSGDRDYNEQFF. The CDR3 DNA reads as TGTGCCACCAGTGGGGACAGGGACTACAATGAGCAGTTCTTC.

V is TRBV6-4 and J is TRBJ2-7; no definite D call. Germline CDR1 is MRHNA and CDR2 is SNTAGT. This CDR3 has 13 residues. Trimming stripped 7 bases from V and 4 bases from J, with 14 bases between. The CDR3 coding sequence is TGTGCCAGCACCCCCGGTCCCTCATACGAGCAGTACTTC. Amino acid sequence: CASTPGPSYEQYF.

The V and J genes are TRBV2 and TRBJ1-1, with 9 nucleotides matching TRBD1. Germline values: CDR1 SNHLY, CDR2 FYNNEI. This CDR3 is 14 amino acids long. The ends lost 4 bases at V and 6 bases at J; junction bases unmatched: 6. The CDR3 bases are TGTGCCAGCAGTGGGGACAGGGTAGTCGCTGAAGCTTTCTTT. Encoded protein: CASSGDRVVAEAFF.

The chain has TRBV28 and TRBJ1-5; 10 positions agree with TRBD1. After removal of 1 base from V and 6 bases from J, the junction contained 6 bases not matched to a gene. Germline assignment: CDR1 MDHEN and CDR2 SYDVKM. This CDR3 is 16 amino acids long. CDR3 nucleotides: TGTGCCAGCAGTTTATTGACAGGGGGCGATCGTCAGCCCCAGCATTTT. Its translation is CASSLLTGGDRQPQHF. The full variable domain, with the rest looked up from reference TRBV28 and TRBJ1-5, is DVKVTQSSRYLVKRTGEKVFLECVQDMDHENMFWYRQDPGLGLRLIYFSYDVKMKEKGDIPEGYSVSREKKERFSLILESASTNQTSMYLCASSLLTGGDRQPQHFGDGTRLSIL.

V and J are TRBV11-2 and TRBJ1-1, with a possible D match to TRBD1 (5 bases). CDR3 size: 14 residues. Germline lookup yields CDR1 SGHAT and CDR2 FQNNGV. Trimming cost V 5 bases and J 7 bases, with 17 bases left between them. The CDR3 region has the DNA TGTGCCAGCAGCCCCCTTTCCAGGGTAGGTGAAGCTTTCTTT. Its protein product is CASSPLSRVGEAFF.

V is TRBV12-3 or TRBV12-4 and J is TRBJ2-3; maybe TRBD2 (5 bases). This CDR3 has 13 residues. The V gene lost 7 bases and the J gene lost 4 bases, with 12 bases spanning the gap. As DNA, the CDR3 is TGTGCCAGCACCCTGGGAGCGTCAGATACGCAGTATTTT. This sequence encodes CASTLGASDTQYF.

This rearrangement joins TRBV3-1 (or the pseudogene TRBV3-2) to TRBJ1-4; D call uncertain. CDR3 length: 15 amino acids. Per the germline V gene, CDR1 is LGHDT and CDR2 is YNNKEL (reference sequence). V gave up 6 bases and J gave up 0 bases, with 11 bases separating them. The CDR3 spells CASSPRIATNEKLFF. In DNA, the CDR3 is TGTGCCAGCAGTCCCAGAATTGCAACTAATGAAAAACTGTTTTTT.

The chain is built from TRBV6-2 or TRBV6-3 and TRBJ2-3, with D uncertain. The CDR3 contains 15 residues. In germline, CDR1 is MNHEY, CDR2 SVGEGT. V lost 3 bases to trimming and J lost 2 bases, with 12 bases between them. CDR3 loop: CASSYGVRNTDTQYF. The CDR3, as DNA: TGTGCCAGCAGTTATGGTGTCAGGAACACAGATACGCAGTATTTT.

CDR3 region: CASMFYISGNTIYF. DNA of the CDR3: TGTGCCAGTATGTTTTATATTTCTGGAAACACCATATATTTT. The V gene is TRBV19, the J gene TRBJ1-3; D gene ambiguous. Germline-derived CDR1 and CDR2 are LNHDA and SQIVND (reference sequence). V was pared by 7 bases and J by 1 base, with 11 bases between. The CDR3 runs 14 residues.

The chain recombines TRBV7-9 with TRBJ2-3, with TRBD1 as a possible D gene (5 bases). Germline loops: CDR1 SEHNR, CDR2 FQNEAQ (reference sequence). The CDR3 loop spans 17 amino acids. The V and J ends lost 4 bases and 2 bases respectively, with 19 bases between them. CDR3 sequence (DNA): TGTGCCAGCAGCTCCTTACTGACCCAGGGTCCCACAGATACGCAGTATTTT. Translated: CASSSLLTQGPTDTQYF.

This rearrangement joins TRBV10-1 to TRBJ2-1; no definite D call. Per germline, CDR1 WNHNN and CDR2 SYGVQD (reference sequence). This CDR3 is 13 amino acids long. V lost 4 bases and J lost 10, with 14 bases in between. Here the CDR3 reads CASSAYSREEQFF. The DNA for the CDR3 is TGCGCCAGCAGTGCATACTCCCGCGAGGAGCAGTTCTTC.

This clone was seen only a few times. The chain is built from TRBV7-2 and TRBJ2-3; D perhaps matches TRBD2 (7 bases). Germline V gene sequence: CDR1 SGHTA, CDR2 FQGNSA. V was pared by 5 bases and J by 3 bases, with 21 bases between. CDR3 length: 17 amino acids. This CDR3 reads CASSPSLWGGRTDTQYF. CDR3 nucleotides: TGTGCCAGCAGCCCCTCCTTGTGGGGGGGCCGAACAGATACGCAGTATTTT.

The rearrangement joins TRBV5-1 to TRBJ1-2; D is perhaps TRBD1 (6 bases). V lost 6 bases and J lost 5, with 8 bases in between. The length of the CDR3 is 11 residues. CDR1 and CDR2 from the germline V gene are SGHRS and YFSETQ. The CDR3 loop is CASTRGYGYTF. The DNA for the CDR3 is TGCGCCAGCACCAGGGGTTATGGCTACACCTTC.

The DNA of the CDR3 is TGTGCCAGCAGCCGGGAGCAGGGGAGAACCATATATTTT. It yields the protein CASSREQGRTIYF. This rearrangement joins TRBV14 to TRBJ1-3; possible D gene TRBD1, 6 bases. Per the germline V gene, CDR1 is SGHDN and CDR2 is FVKESK. Trimming pared 4 bases from V and 10 bases from J, leaving 14 bases between. This CDR3 has 13 residues. The whole variable domain, remainder taken from reference TRBV14 and TRBJ1-3, is EAGVTQFPSHSVIEKGQTVTLRCDPISGHDNLYWYRRVMGKEIKFLLHFVKESKQDESGMPNNRFLAERTGGTYSTLKVQPAELEDSGVYFCASSREQGRTIYFGEGSWLTVV.

Of note for this clone: The identical CDR3 is also encoded by other nucleotide sequences in the sample. The chain employs TRBV18 and TRBJ2-1; a possible D gene is TRBD2 (6 bases). Germline V CDR1 and CDR2: KGHSH, LQKENI. The CDR3 runs 14 residues. Deletions cut 3 bases from V and 8 bases from J, with 14 bases between. The CDR3 region is CASSPRQGGDEQFF. In DNA form, the CDR3 reads TGTGCCAGCTCACCTAGGCAGGGCGGGGATGAGCAGTTCTTC.